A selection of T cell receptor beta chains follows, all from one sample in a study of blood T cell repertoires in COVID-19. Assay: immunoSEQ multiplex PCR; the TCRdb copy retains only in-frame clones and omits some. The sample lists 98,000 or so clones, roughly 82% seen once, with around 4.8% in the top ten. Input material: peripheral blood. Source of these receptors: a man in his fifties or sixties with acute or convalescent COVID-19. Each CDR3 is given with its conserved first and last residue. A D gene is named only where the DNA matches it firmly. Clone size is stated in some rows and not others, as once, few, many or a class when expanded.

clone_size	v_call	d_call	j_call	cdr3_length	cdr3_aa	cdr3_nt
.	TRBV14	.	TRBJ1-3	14	CASSQDSSGNTIYF	TGTGCCAGCAGCCAGGACAGTTCTGGAAACACCATATATTTT
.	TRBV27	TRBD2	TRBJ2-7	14	CAVPGLAGSYEQYF	TGTGCCGTCCCTGGGCTAGCGGGATCCTACGAGCAGTACTTC
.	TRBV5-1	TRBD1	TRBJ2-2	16	CASSPTGQGNTGELFF	TGCGCCAGCAGCCCCACGGGACAGGGCAACACCGGGGAGCTGTTTTTT
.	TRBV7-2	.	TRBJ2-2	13	CASSKQGVGELFF	TGTGCCAGCAGCAAACAGGGAGTCGGGGAGCTGTTTTTT
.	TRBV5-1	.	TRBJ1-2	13	CASSLDPIYGYTF	TGCGCCAGCAGCTTGGATCCCATCTATGGCTACACCTTC
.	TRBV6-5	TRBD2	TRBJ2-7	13	CASSPLASYEQYF	TGTGCCAGCAGCCCACTAGCGTCCTACGAGCAGTACTTC
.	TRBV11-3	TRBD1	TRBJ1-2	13	CASSLATGGGYTF	TGTGCCAGCAGCTTAGCGACAGGGGGTGGCTACACCTTC
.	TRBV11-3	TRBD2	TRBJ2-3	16	CASSPGLTLSTDTQYF	TGTGCCAGCAGCCCGGGACTAACCCTTAGCACAGATACGCAGTATTTT
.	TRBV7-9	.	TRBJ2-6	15	CASSLTISGANVLTF	TGTGCCAGCAGCCTAACCATCTCTGGGGCCAACGTCCTGACTTTC
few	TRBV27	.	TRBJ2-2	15	CASSLSVPEHRGAVF	TGTGCCAGCAGTTTATCGGTTCCGGAACACCGGGGAGCTGTTTTT
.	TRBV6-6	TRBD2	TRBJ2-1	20	CASSQPGTSGTPGSYNEQFF	TGTGCCAGCAGTCAGCCCGGGACTAGCGGAACCCCTGGCTCCTACAATGAGCAGTTCTTC
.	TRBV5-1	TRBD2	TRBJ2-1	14	CASNFLAGGLEQFF	TGCGCCAGCAACTTCCTAGCGGGGGGGCTTGAGCAGTTCTTC
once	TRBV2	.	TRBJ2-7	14	CATHDLGSSYEQYF	TGTGCCACCCACGACTTGGGGAGCTCCTACGAGCAGTACTTC
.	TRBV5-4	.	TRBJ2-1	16	CASSLSSAGAYNEQFF	TGTGCCAGCAGCTTGTCGTCGGCAGGGGCCTACAATGAGCAGTTCTTC
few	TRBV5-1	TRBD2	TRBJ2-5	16	CASSFGTSGIQETQYF	TGCGCCAGCAGCTTCGGGACTAGCGGGATACAAGAGACCCAGTACTTC
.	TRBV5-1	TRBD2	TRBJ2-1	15	CASSLATSDNNEQFF	TGCGCCAGCAGCTTGGCCACTAGCGATAACAATGAGCAGTTCTTC
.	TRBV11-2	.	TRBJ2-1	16	CASSLSVGPSVNEQFF	TGTGCCAGCAGCTTAAGCGTGGGGCCAAGTGTCAATGAGCAGTTCTTC
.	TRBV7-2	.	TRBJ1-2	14	CASSLDLTFYGYTF	TGTGCCAGCAGCTTAGACCTGACTTTCTATGGCTACACCTTC
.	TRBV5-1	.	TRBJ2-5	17	CASSLGTAGGFEETQYF	TGCGCCAGCAGCTTGGGGACGGCAGGGGGGTTTGAAGAGACCCAGTACTTC
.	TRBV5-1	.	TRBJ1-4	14	CASSPGTTNEKLFF	TGCGCCAGCAGCCCAGGCACAACTAATGAAAAACTGTTTTTT
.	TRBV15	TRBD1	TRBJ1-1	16	CATSRTRDSLNTEAFF	TGTGCCACCAGCAGAACTCGGGACAGCCTCAACACTGAAGCTTTCTTT
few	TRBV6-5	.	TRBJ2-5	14	CASSQGTETGTQYF	TGTGCCAGCAGCCAAGGGACTGAGACGGGGACCCAGTACTTC
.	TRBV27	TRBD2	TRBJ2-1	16	CASSLSGRALHNEQFF	TGTGCCAGCAGTTTATCGGGGAGGGCCCTCCACAATGAGCAGTTCTTC
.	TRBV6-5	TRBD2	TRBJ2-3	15	CASSVTSGSTDTQYF	TGTGCCAGCAGCGTTACTAGCGGGAGCACAGATACGCAGTATTTT
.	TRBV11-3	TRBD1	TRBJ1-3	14	CASRRDSLGNTIYF	TGTGCCAGCAGGAGGGACAGTCTAGGAAACACCATATATTTT
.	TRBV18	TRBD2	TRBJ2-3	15	CASSETSVRADTQYF	TGTGCCAGCTCTGAGACTAGCGTTAGGGCAGATACGCAGTATTTT
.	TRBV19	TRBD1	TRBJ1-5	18	CASSRRDRGRGVNQPQHF	TGTGCCAGCTCCAGAAGGGACAGGGGGCGTGGAGTCAATCAGCCCCAGCATTTT
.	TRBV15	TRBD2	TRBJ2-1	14	CATRGTSGYNEQFF	TGTGCCACCAGGGGGACTAGCGGTTACAATGAGCAGTTCTTC
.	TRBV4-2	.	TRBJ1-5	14	CASSPQLSNQPQHF	TGTGCCAGCAGCCCTCAGTTAAGCAATCAGCCCCAGCATTTT